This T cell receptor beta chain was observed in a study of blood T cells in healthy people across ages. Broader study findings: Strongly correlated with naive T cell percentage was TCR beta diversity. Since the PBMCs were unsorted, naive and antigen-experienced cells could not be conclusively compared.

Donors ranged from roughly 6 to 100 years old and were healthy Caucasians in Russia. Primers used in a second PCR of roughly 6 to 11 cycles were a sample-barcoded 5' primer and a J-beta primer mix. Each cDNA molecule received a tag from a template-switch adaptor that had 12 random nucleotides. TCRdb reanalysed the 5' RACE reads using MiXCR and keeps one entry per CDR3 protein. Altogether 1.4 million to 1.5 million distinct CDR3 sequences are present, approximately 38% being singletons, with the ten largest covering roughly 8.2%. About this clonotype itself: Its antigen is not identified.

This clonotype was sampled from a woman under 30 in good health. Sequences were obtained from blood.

The CDR3 is CASIDIQRGKLEQFF. As DNA, the CDR3 is TGTGCCAGCATTGATATCCAGCGGGGGAAACTCGAGCAGTTCTTC. This rearrangement joins TRBV6-1 to TRBJ2-1, with 8 bases fitting TRBD2. The CDR3 sequence is 15 residues long. Germline lookup yields CDR1 MNHNS and CDR2 SASEGT. J gave up 10 bases and V 7 bases, and 15 bases lay outside the gene matches.